This is a list of T cell receptor beta chains from one sample in a study of monozygotic twins with inflammatory bowel disease. From the 5' RACE reads, TCRdb lists one entry per CDR3 protein and no DNA. The listing contains about 380,000 distinct CDR3 sequences. The sequenced sample consisted of blood. The origin of the receptors is a human donor with ulcerative colitis or Crohn's disease, or a healthy co-twin of an affected twin (not recorded which). The CDR3 runs from the conserved cysteine through the conserved F or W. The order of the fields is J gene, V gene, CDR3 protein.

J gene: TRBJ2-7; V gene: TRBV27; CDR3 protein: CASSLRSNRGPREQYF
J gene: TRBJ2-1; V gene: TRBV9; CDR3 protein: CASSVVTGAYNEQFF
J gene: TRBJ2-5; V gene: TRBV15; CDR3 protein: CATSRDQGFGETQYF
J gene: TRBJ1-2; V gene: TRBV7-8; CDR3 protein: CASSLVTRGGGYGYTF
J gene: TRBJ2-7; V gene: TRBV13; CDR3 protein: CASSLVNRPYEQYF
J gene: TRBJ2-5; V gene: TRBV5-1; CDR3 protein: CASAAGNKETQYF
J gene: TRBJ2-7; V gene: TRBV5-1; CDR3 protein: CASSSGTDSYEQYF
J gene: TRBJ2-3; V gene: TRBV20-1; CDR3 protein: CSARDQGIGGGVLRTDTQYF
J gene: TRBJ2-4; V gene: TRBV5-8; CDR3 protein: CASSDHLNIQYF
J gene: TRBJ1-1; V gene: TRBV20-1; CDR3 protein: CSARAWDRGLSTEAFF
J gene: TRBJ2-1; V gene: TRBV4-3; CDR3 protein: CASSQPLGTGYGEQFF
J gene: TRBJ2-1; V gene: TRBV5-1; CDR3 protein: CASWASHYNEQFF
J gene: TRBJ2-7; V gene: TRBV7-2; CDR3 protein: CASSLNREQYF
J gene: TRBJ1-6; V gene: TRBV7-3; CDR3 protein: CASSPTGPYNSPLHF
J gene: TRBJ2-3; V gene: TRBV20-1; CDR3 protein: CSARDPTGDDTQYF
J gene: TRBJ2-5; V gene: TRBV4-2; CDR3 protein: CASSPLAGLQETQYF
J gene: TRBJ2-1; V gene: TRBV7-3; CDR3 protein: CASSLPGRSGNEQFF
J gene: TRBJ1-1; V gene: TRBV6-5; CDR3 protein: CASSYWGQRNTEAFF
J gene: TRBJ2-7; V gene: TRBV28; CDR3 protein: CASRWTGIGEQYF
J gene: TRBJ1-3; V gene: TRBV18; CDR3 protein: CASSPNLSPGNTIYF
J gene: TRBJ1-2; V gene: TRBV15; CDR3 protein: CATSAGPYGYTF
J gene: TRBJ2-7; V gene: TRBV2; CDR3 protein: CASSEIRVGEQYF
J gene: TRBJ2-3; V gene: TRBV24-1; CDR3 protein: CATSDRGKKTDTQYF
J gene: TRBJ2-5; V gene: TRBV28; CDR3 protein: CASSFYREETQYF